The source of this TCR beta chain is a study of control samples from healthy donors and cancer patients (dated by TCRdb to the early 2020s). Reading from cysteine to phenylalanine, the CDR3 counts 12 amino acids. Of all the DNA, just the CDR3 is kept, 36 bases in frame from base 1. The trim is 0 bases for V and 8 bases for J, with a gap of 5 bases between the germline ends. The germline V gene (reference sequence) sets CDR1 to LNHNV and CDR2 to YYDKDF. In regard to this clone: The target of this receptor is not known. Base quality data are lacking; no much larger clone is found one base away.

Library preparation employed the immunoSEQ multiplex PCR assay. Sourced from immuneACCESS, this table was stored by TCRdb with only in-frame sequences that have V and J called. A share of the clones is absent; for the studies checked, an unresolved V gene accounts for under half, and the remainder has no known explanation. Present in this sample are tens of thousands of clones, approximately 94% of which were seen just once. The ten top clones hold about 24% of the sample. Input material: blood. The chain employs TRBV15 and TRBJ2-1; the D gene cannot be resolved reliably. This TCR derives from a man between 60 and 75 years old in good health. Read as DNA, the sequence is TGTGCCACCAGCAGAGAAGGCGATGAGCAGTTCTTC. This yields the protein CATSREGDEQFF.